These T cell receptor beta chains were read from a single sample in a study of CD8+ T cells in alopecia areata. Sequencing was performed with immunoSEQ multiplex PCR; in TCRdb, only in-frame clones are kept and a portion is missing. The sample holds 150,000 to 200,000 clones, 50% to 75% seen once. The sequenced sample was CD4+ T cells sorted from blood, obtained at week 0. The receptor set was obtained from a human donor with alopecia areata. Each CDR3 is given with its conserved first and last residue. The order of the fields is V gene, D gene, clone size, J gene, CDR3 DNA, CDR3 protein. A D gene is named only where the DNA matches it firmly. Some rows mark clone size as missing; the rest say once, few, many or name a class of expanded clone.

TRBV25-1	-	-	TRBJ2-6	TGTGCCAGCAGTTCTAGCACAGGGGCCAACGTCCTGACTTTC	CASSSSTGANVLTF
TRBV6-5	TRBD1	-	TRBJ1-6	TGTGCCAGCAGTCGGCCGGGACAGGAATCATCGACCCTCCACTTT	CASSRPGQESSTLHF
TRBV6-1	-	-	TRBJ1-2	TGTGCCAGCAGCAGGGAGACGACCGCCGATGGCTACACCTTC	CASSRETTADGYTF
TRBV29-1	-	-	TRBJ1-1	TGCAGCGTTGAGGGCAGGGCAAAGACTGAAGCTTTCTTT	CSVEGRAKTEAFF
TRBV5-1	TRBD1	few	TRBJ2-7	TGCGCCAGCAAGCCAATGGACAGGGGGCTCCACGAGCAGTACTTC	CASKPMDRGLHEQYF
TRBV30	-	-	TRBJ2-3	TGTGCCTGGAGTGCTGCTAGCACAGATACGCAGTATTTT	CAWSAASTDTQYF
TRBV4-2	-	-	TRBJ2-7	TGTGCCAGCAGCCTGGGCTACGAGCAGTACTTC	CASSLGYEQYF
TRBV25-1	-	-	TRBJ2-7	TGTGCCAGCAGTCAACCCGGGGGTGGAGGGCTCCACGAGCAGTACTTC	CASSQPGGGGLHEQYF
TRBV7-2	TRBD2	-	TRBJ2-3	TGTGCCAGCAGCTTAGACAGCGGGGGTCCCACAGATACGCAGTATTTT	CASSLDSGGPTDTQYF
TRBV27	-	-	TRBJ1-1	TGTGCCAGCAGTTTCAGGGGTGGGAGGACTGAAGCTTTCTTT	CASSFRGGRTEAFF
TRBV29-1	TRBD1	-	TRBJ2-5	TGCAGCGTTAGCCCACAGGGGGGAGGAGTGGCCCAGTACTTC	CSVSPQGGGVAQYF
TRBV7-2	-	-	TRBJ2-7	TGTGCCAGCAGCTCCGCCCTGGGGGGCTACCACGAGCAGTACTTC	CASSSALGGYHEQYF
TRBV10-3	TRBD1	few	TRBJ2-5	TGTGCCATCAGTTGGACAGGAGGAGAGACCCAGTACTTC	CAISWTGGETQYF
TRBV20-1	-	-	TRBJ2-3	TGCAGTGCGCTTCGGGGGGATACGCAGTATTTT	CSALRGDTQYF
TRBV5-1	-	-	TRBJ2-1	TGCGCCAGCAGCTTGGCTTACGGACCTGGGGACAATGAGCAGTTCTTC	CASSLAYGPGDNEQFF
TRBV6-1	TRBD1	-	TRBJ2-2	TGTGCCAGCACCCGGGACAGGAACACCGGGGAGCTGTTTTTT	CASTRDRNTGELFF
TRBV18	-	-	TRBJ2-7	TGTGCCAGCTCACTACAGGGCTACGAGCAGTACTTC	CASSLQGYEQYF
TRBV6-5	-	-	TRBJ2-1	TGTGCCAGCAGAGCCAGCGCTAACAATGAGCAGTTCTTC	CASRASANNEQFF